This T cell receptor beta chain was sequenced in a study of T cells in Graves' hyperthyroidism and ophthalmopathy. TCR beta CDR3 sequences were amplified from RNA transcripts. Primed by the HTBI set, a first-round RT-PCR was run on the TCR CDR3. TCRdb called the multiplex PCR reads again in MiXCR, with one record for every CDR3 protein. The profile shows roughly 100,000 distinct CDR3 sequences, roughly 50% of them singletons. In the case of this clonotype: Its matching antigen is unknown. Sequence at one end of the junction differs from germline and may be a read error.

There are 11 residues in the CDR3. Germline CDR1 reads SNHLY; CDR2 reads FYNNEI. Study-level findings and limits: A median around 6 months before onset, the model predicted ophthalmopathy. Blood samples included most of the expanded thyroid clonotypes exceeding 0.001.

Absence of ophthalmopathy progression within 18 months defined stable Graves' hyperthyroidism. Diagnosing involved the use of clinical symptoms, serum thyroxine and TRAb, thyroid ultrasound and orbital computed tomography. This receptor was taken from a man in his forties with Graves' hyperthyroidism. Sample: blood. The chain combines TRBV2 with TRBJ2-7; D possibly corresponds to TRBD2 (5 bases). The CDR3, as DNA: TGTGCCGGCAGTGAGGGTGATGAGCAGCACTTC. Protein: CAGSEGDEQHF.